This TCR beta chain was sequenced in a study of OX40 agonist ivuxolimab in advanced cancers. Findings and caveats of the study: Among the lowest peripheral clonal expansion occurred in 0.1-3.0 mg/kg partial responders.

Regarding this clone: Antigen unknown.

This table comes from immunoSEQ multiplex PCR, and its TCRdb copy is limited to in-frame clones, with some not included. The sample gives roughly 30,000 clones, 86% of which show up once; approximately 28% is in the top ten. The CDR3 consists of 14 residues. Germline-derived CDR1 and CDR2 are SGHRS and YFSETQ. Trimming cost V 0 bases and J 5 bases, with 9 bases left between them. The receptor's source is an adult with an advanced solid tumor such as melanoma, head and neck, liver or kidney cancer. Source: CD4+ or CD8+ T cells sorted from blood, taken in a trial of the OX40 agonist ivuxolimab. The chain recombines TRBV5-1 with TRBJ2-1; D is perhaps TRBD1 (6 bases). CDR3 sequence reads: CASSLGDTDNEQFF. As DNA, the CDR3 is TGCGCCAGCAGCTTGGGGGACACCGACAATGAGCAGTTCTTC.